This T cell receptor (beta chain) appears in the sequencing data of a study of T cells after yellow fever vaccination (dated by TCRdb to the late 2010s). Describing the broader study: The SMART-Seq v4 Ultra Low Input RNA kit was used to prepare libraries from fractions with low cell numbers. Bulk TCR alpha and beta repertoires were sequenced longitudinally to track T-cell clones before and after primary and booster YFV17D yellow fever vaccination. The cohort comprised two healthy male donors, one aged 18 to 30 and one aged 30 to 40 years. Blood was drawn at multiple timepoints before and after primary and secondary immunization, with bulk PBMC replicates and cell subsets isolated. Here is what the overall study found, with its caveats: Only a couple of donors were included in the study, so the extent to which the findings can be generalized is limited. FACS-sorted repertoires could contain abundant contaminating clonotypes from the bulk population, so computational filtering was required. A small share of clonotypes occurred in both CD4 and CD8 compartments, likely arising from convergent recombination. Most clones expanded after primary vaccination were re-detected after the booster (around 96% of CD4 and around 86% of CD8), suggesting broad memory maintenance. The secondary T-cell response was found to be weaker but faster than the primary response, with a peak reached on day 5 rather than on day 15.

Deletion took 6 bases off V and 3 bases off J, with a span of 9 bases between the germline ends. The germline V gene yields SNHLY for CDR1 and FYNNEI for CDR2. From the cysteine up to the phenylalanine, the CDR3 has a length of 13 residues. Only CDR3 DNA remains: 39 bases, in frame from the first base. TCR cDNA was synthesized by 5'RACE template switching, through which a universal primer site and unique molecular identifiers were introduced. cDNA synthesis was primed from both the TCR alpha and TCR beta constant segments. Library amplification used two PCR steps, and the second PCR step added sample barcodes and sequencing adapters. Sequencing of libraries was done on Illumina HiSeq 2500 (2x100 bp) or NovaSeq (2x150 bp). The source study handled its data this way. MIGEC handled demultiplexing of reads and collapsing into UMI consensus sequences, while MiXCR performed V(D)J alignment. Clonotypes responding to the vaccine were identified with edgeR on replicate PBMC samples, with the criteria of FDR below 0.01 and a log2 fold change above 5 up to day 15. Each bulk clonotype was labeled CD4 or CD8 based on which sequenced repertoire, CD4 or CD8, contained the clonotype at higher abundance. TCRdb reprocessed the public reads (quality trimming at Q25 with fastp, clone calling with MiXCR) and kept in-frame beta chains. Every entry covers one CDR3 protein and lists the most common genes and DNA from its rows. The V and J calls were determined by TCRdb, not by the authors. The sample table lists about 500,000 distinct CDR3 sequences, roughly 17% of them with a count of one. Roughly 17% of the sample comes from the top ten.

The sample's treatment or condition, from its label and the paper: live attenuated yellow fever vaccine strain. At every blood-draw timepoint, two biological replicates of bulk PBMCs were collected. A standard Ficoll-Paque protocol was used to isolate PBMCs from peripheral blood. RNA was extracted with TriZol from bulk PBMCs, CD4 and CD8 fractions, and dextramer-positive and dextramer-negative fractions. Concerning this clonotype itself: Its target antigen remains unknown. Base-call qualities are not available, and no considerably larger clone is one nucleotide away.

The V gene is TRBV2 and the J gene is TRBJ1-5, with an unclear D gene assignment. The sample consisted of PBMCs, taken less than 6 days after the first yellow fever vaccination. The sequence was collected from a man aged 18 to 35 who received the YFV17D yellow fever vaccine. DNA sequence: TGTGCCAGCAGAAGACGGTACAATCAGCCCCAGCATTTT. Its amino acids are CASRRRYNQPQHF.